Each of the 16 T cell receptor beta chains below was sequenced from the same sample in a study of T cells in Graves' hyperthyroidism and ophthalmopathy. The investigators amplified TCR beta CDR3 regions from RNA transcripts. First-round RT-PCR of the TCR CDR3 relied on the HTBI primer set. TCRdb fed the multiplex PCR reads into MiXCR, producing one record per CDR3 protein. The data hold hundreds of thousands of distinct CDR3 sequences, with 11% to 15% observed a single time. The sequenced material came from blood. Every receptor here comes from a woman in her twenties or thirties with Graves' hyperthyroidism that later progressed to Graves' ophthalmopathy.

This clonotype was seen a handful of times. The chain carries TRBV3-1 and TRBJ2-7; 9 positions agree with TRBD1. From germline, CDR1 is LGHDT and CDR2 YNNKEL (reference sequence). V gave up 2 bases and J gave up 4 bases; unmatched junction bases: 9. The CDR3 totals 16 residues. CDR3 bases: TGTGCCAGCAGCCAAATTGCCGGGACAGGGAGTTACGAGCAGTACTTC. It specifies CASSQIAGTGSYEQYF.

The sample holds many counts of this clonotype. The genes are TRBV28 and TRBJ2-1, with 14 bases that match TRBD2. With V trimmed by 5 bases and J by 8 bases, 8 bases remained unmatched. The germline V gene has CDR1 MDHEN and CDR2 SYDVKM. The CDR3 is made up of 16 amino acids. As DNA, the CDR3 is TGTGCCAGCAGTCCGGGGACTAGCGGGAGTTGGCATGAGCAGTTCTTC. It specifies CASSPGTSGSWHEQFF. The full variable domain, with the rest looked up from reference TRBV28 and TRBJ2-1, is DVKVTQSSRYLVKRTGEKVFLECVQDMDHENMFWYRQDPGLGLRLIYFSYDVKMKEKGDIPEGYSVSREKKERFSLILESASTNQTSMYLCASSPGTSGSWHEQFFGPGTRLTVL.

This clonotype was picked up many times. This chain links TRBV2 with TRBJ1-2; 7 positions match TRBD1. From germline, CDR1 is SNHLY and CDR2 FYNNEI. The CDR3 runs 15 residues. Trimming at V came to 7 bases and at J to 1 base, leaving 9 bases not matched to a gene. The CDR3 DNA follows: TGTGCCAGCATTCGGGACAGCGGAATTAACTATGGCTACACCTTC. Amino acid sequence: CASIRDSGINYGYTF.

This clonotype was counted at least ten times. This chain connects TRBV6-1 to TRBJ1-1; tentatively, D is TRBD1 (5 bases). The CDR3 extends over 16 amino acids. Germline V gene lookup returns CDR1 MNHNS and CDR2 SASEGT. The V gene lost 8 bases and the J gene lost 5 bases, with 24 bases spanning the gap. DNA for the CDR3: TGTGCCAGCCGCCACGGGACCGGGACGGAAAGGACTGAAGCTTTCTTT. Residues: CASRHGTGTERTEAFF.

This clonotype was counted many times. The genes are TRBV24-1 and TRBJ1-5; D is uncertain. V lost 1 base to trimming and J lost 6 bases, with 12 bases between them. CDR3 length: 15 amino acids. Germline-derived CDR1 and CDR2 are KGHDR and SFDVKD. CDR3 DNA: TGTGCCACCAGTGATTTCCGTAGGGTGGGTCAGCCCCAGCATTTT. It encodes CATSDFRRVGQPQHF.

This clonotype was found many times. This chain joins TRBV2 and TRBJ1-4, with 8 positions matching TRBD1. Germline loops: CDR1 SNHLY, CDR2 FYNNEI. This CDR3 is 18 amino acids long. J was trimmed by 3 bases and V by 5 bases; bases with no gene match: 14. CDR3 sequence reads: CASSKTGTGLSSNEKLFF. The CDR3 bases are TGTGCCAGCAGTAAAACCGGGACAGGTCTCAGTTCTAATGAAAAACTGTTTTTT.

This clonotype was recorded many times. The chain combines TRBV12-3 or TRBV12-4 with TRBJ1-2, with 10 nucleotides matching TRBD1. Losses at the gene ends were 6 bases for V and 3 bases for J; bases not matched to a gene: 7. The CDR3 totals 15 residues. The CDR3 nucleotides read TGTGCCAGCAGCTACGACAGGGGGCGGGACTATGGCTACACCTTC. It translates to CASSYDRGRDYGYTF.

This rearrangement joins TRBV7-2 to TRBJ2-3, with 10 bases matching TRBD2. The CDR3 covers 17 residues. In germline, CDR1 is SGHTA, CDR2 FQGNSA. V lost 1 base, J lost 4 bases, and 8 bases stayed unmatched. The CDR3 here is CASSLGTSGVVPDTQYF. The CDR3 DNA reads TGTGCCAGCAGCTTAGGGACTAGCGGTGTGGTCCCAGATACGCAGTATTTT.

The chain recombines TRBV28 with TRBJ2-3; D is unclear. This CDR3 comprises 18 residues. The V gene lost 4 bases and the J gene lost 4 bases, with 24 bases spanning the gap. The V gene's germline CDR1 is MDHEN and CDR2 SYDVKM. CDR3 nucleotide sequence: TGTGCCAGCAGTTCGACCCTGCTAGACAAGGTCGAATCAGATACGCAGTATTTT. Translated, it gives CASSSTLLDKVESDTQYF.

This clonotype came up many times. V and J are TRBV20-1 and TRBJ2-1; D unclear. The germline V and J ends were trimmed by 5 bases and 1 base, with 12 bases remaining between them. CDR3 length: 14 amino acids. The germline V gene encodes CDR1 DFQATT and CDR2 SNEGSKA (reference sequence). CDR3 in amino acids: CSAPLIWSYNEQFF. The CDR3 bases are TGCAGTGCTCCCCTCATTTGGTCCTACAATGAGCAGTTCTTC.

This clonotype was seen many times. The J gene is TRBJ2-5, the V gene TRBV7-2; D unresolved. The CDR3 totals 13 residues. With 4 bases removed from V and 2 bases from J, the gap between germline ends came to 8 bases. The germline V gene has CDR1 SGHTA and CDR2 FQGNSA. CDR3 region: CASSSKNQETQYF. The DNA for the CDR3 is TGTGCCAGCAGCTCTAAAAATCAAGAGACCCAGTACTTC.

This clonotype has a count of ten or more. The chain employs TRBV7-9 and TRBJ2-7; TRBD1 agrees at 7 bases. Germline assignment: CDR1 SEHNR and CDR2 FQNEAQ (reference sequence). CDR3 length: 16 amino acids. V was pared by 5 bases and J by 0 bases, with 10 bases of the junction left unmatched. CDR3 amino acids: CASSHRTGPSSYEQYF. CDR3 bases: TGTGCCAGCAGCCATCGGACAGGCCCGAGCTCCTACGAGCAGTACTTC.

This clonotype was observed many times. V usage is TRBV12-3 or TRBV12-4 and J usage is TRBJ2-6; D perhaps matches TRBD1 (6 bases). V lost 7 bases and J 0 bases, leaving 13 bases between the germline ends. This CDR3 is 16 amino acids long. CDR3 in amino acids: CASTTGIGSGANVLTF. CDR3 sequence (DNA): TGTGCCAGCACTACAGGGATTGGCTCTGGGGCCAACGTCCTGACTTTC.

This clonotype appeared many times. V usage is TRBV27 and J usage is TRBJ2-1, with unresolved D. Germline-derived CDR1 and CDR2 are MNHEY and SMNVEV (reference sequence). Trimming shortened V by 1 base and J by 7 bases, and 5 bases separated the two germline ends. CDR3 length: 12 residues. The CDR3 loop is CASSLLGNEQFF. CDR3 DNA: TGTGCCAGCAGTTTATTGGGGAATGAGCAGTTCTTC.

The V and J genes are TRBV18 and TRBJ2-1; D gene uncertain. CDR3 length: 17 amino acids. V lost 0 bases to trimming and J lost 1 base, with 13 bases between them. Germline CDR1 KGHSH, CDR2 LQKENI. The CDR3 loop is CASSPPVDALSYNEQFF. CDR3 nucleotides: TGTGCCAGCTCACCACCCGTGGACGCCCTATCCTACAATGAGCAGTTCTTC.

This clonotype was seen a handful of times. V usage is TRBV20-1 and J usage is TRBJ2-1, with TRBD2 matching over 9 bases. Germline assignment: CDR1 DFQATT and CDR2 SNEGSKA (reference sequence). Unmatched junction bases numbered 4, after V lost 3 bases and J lost 1 base. This CDR3 contains 15 residues. This CDR3 is CSASAREGSYNEQFF. CDR3 nucleotides: TGCAGTGCTAGTGCGCGGGAGGGGTCCTACAATGAGCAGTTCTTC.